This TCR beta chain was sequenced in a study of CD4 and CD8 cells across lung adenocarcinoma regions. MiXCR, run by TCRdb on the PCR reads, gives a single entry per CDR3 protein. The sample lists 6,100 or so distinct CDR3 sequences, 45% to 65% seen once, with around 30% in the top ten. The CDR3 extends over 12 amino acids. The germline CDR1 and CDR2 sequences are MNHNS and SASEGT. The patients had localized lung adenocarcinoma, a non-small cell subtype. The TCR comes from a female donor with lung adenocarcinoma. The CD4 and CD8 labels of this study may be unreliable. The chain joins TRBV6-1 to TRBJ2-1; D is undetermined. The end of the DNA aligns better with TRBJ2-7, so the J call may be wrong. The sequenced sample was CD4+ T cells from the center of a lung tumor. The CDR3 DNA reads TGTGCCAGCGGTGTCCACGGTGATGAGCAGTACTTC. Its protein product is CASGVHGDEQYF.